This T cell receptor (beta chain) appears in the sequencing data of a study of shared clonotypes between healthy human individuals. Data came from immunoSEQ multiplex PCR; TCRdb stores just in-frame clones and leaves some out. The sample records roughly 2.2 million clones, around 92% being singletons. Per the germline V gene, CDR1 is SGHAT and CDR2 is FQNNGV. Trimming pared 3 bases from V and 4 bases from J, leaving 6 bases between. This CDR3 is built from 13 residues. The sequence was collected from a young man in good health. Some clones in this sample may be carry-over from other donors' samples. This chain joins TRBV11-2 and TRBJ2-2; D uncertain. The sample comprised naive CD4+ T cells from PBMCs. Subset described: CD45RA+ positively selected. The chain's CDR3 is CASSFEGTGELFF. CDR3 nucleotide sequence: TGTGCCAGCAGCTTCGAAGGCACCGGGGAGCTGTTTTTT.